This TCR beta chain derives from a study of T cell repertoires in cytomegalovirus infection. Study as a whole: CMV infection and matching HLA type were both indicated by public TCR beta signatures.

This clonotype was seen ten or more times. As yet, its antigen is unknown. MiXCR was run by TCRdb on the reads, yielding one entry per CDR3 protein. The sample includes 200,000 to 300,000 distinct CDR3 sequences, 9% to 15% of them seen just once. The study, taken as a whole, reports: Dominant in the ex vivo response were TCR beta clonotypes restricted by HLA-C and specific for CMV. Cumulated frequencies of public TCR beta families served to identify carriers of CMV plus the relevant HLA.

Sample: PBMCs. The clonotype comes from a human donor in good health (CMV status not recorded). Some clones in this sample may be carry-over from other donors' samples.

The DNA for the CDR3 is TGTGCCAGCAGCTTAGCGCAGAGGACTAGCGGGGTTTTCTTCTACGAGCAGTACTTC. Translation gives CASSLAQRTSGVFFYEQYF. The gene calls are TRBV7-2 and TRBJ2-7; the match to TRBD2 covers 12 bases. V lost 0 bases, J lost 3 bases, and 12 bases stayed unmatched. The CDR3 loop spans 19 amino acids. Per germline, CDR1 SGHTA and CDR2 FQGNSA.